The 22 T cell receptor beta chains listed next were all sequenced from one sample in a study of cytomegalovirus exposure and HLA in healthy donors. Amplification used 60 Vbeta primers and 13 Jbeta primers. TCRdb's copy holds only in-frame clones and misses some; the assay was immunoSEQ multiplex PCR. This sample carries fewer than 250,000 clones, about 89% of them seen once, and the ten largest clones take about 1.2%. Sample: PBMCs. All receptors come from a man aged 30 to 45 in good health and CMV-seronegative.

As to this clone: This same CDR3 is encoded by further DNA sequences in the sample. The chain carries TRBV2 and TRBJ1-1, with a possible D match to TRBD1 (6 bases). Trimming removed 4 bases at V and 1 base at J, with 10 bases between. The CDR3 is 14 residues long. Per germline, CDR1 SNHLY and CDR2 FYNNEI. CDR3 in DNA: TGTGCCAGCAGTGGAGGGGGGGAGAACACTGAAGCTTTCTTT. Translating it yields CASSGGGENTEAFF.

The J gene is TRBJ2-5, the V gene TRBV19; TRBD1 might be the D (5 bases). The germline CDR1 and CDR2 sequences are LNHDA and SQIVND (reference sequence). This CDR3 has 13 amino acids. V dropped 3 bases and J dropped 5 bases, with 10 bases sitting between them. CDR3 sequence: CASSISGRETQYF. For the CDR3, the DNA is TGTGCCAGTAGTATCTCAGGGCGGGAGACCCAGTACTTC.

Written as DNA, the CDR3 is TGTGCCAGCTCACCATTCGGAGTGGATGATGGAAACACCATATATTTT. Translated, it gives CASSPFGVDDGNTIYF. The rearrangement links TRBV18 to TRBJ1-3; D gene ambiguous. V lost 2 bases and J 3 bases, leaving 14 bases between the germline ends. Germline lookup yields CDR1 KGHSH and CDR2 LQKENI. The CDR3 is 16 amino acids.

V usage is TRBV9 and J usage is TRBJ2-3, with 8 bases aligning to TRBD2. Germline lookup yields CDR1 SGDLS and CDR2 YYNGEE. The CDR3 is made up of 16 amino acids. Unmatched junction bases numbered 10, after V lost 3 bases and J lost 4 bases. The DNA for the CDR3 is TGTGCCAGCAGCGCCAAAAGCGGGGGAGGCCCAGATACGCAGTATTTT. Its translation: CASSAKSGGGPDTQYF.

The J gene is TRBJ1-5, the V gene TRBV6-6, with D possibly TRBD1 on 5 matching bases. V was shortened by 4 bases and J by 6 bases, with 13 bases between the two germline ends. Germline CDR1 and CDR2: MNHNY and SVGAGI (reference sequence). The CDR3 sequence is 14 residues long. CDR3 sequence: CASSSAGISQPQHF. DNA of the CDR3: TGTGCCAGCAGTTCGGCAGGGATAAGTCAGCCCCAGCATTTT.

The genes are TRBV11-2 and TRBJ2-1; TRBD2 is a possible D gene (5 bases). Trimming took 3 bases from V and 5 from J, leaving 14 bases between them. The CDR3 spans 15 residues. Germline CDR1 SGHAT, CDR2 FQNNGV. CDR3 sequence reads: CASSFPEDFDNEQFF. In DNA form, the CDR3 reads TGTGCCAGCAGCTTCCCGGAGGATTTTGACAATGAGCAGTTCTTC.

The rearrangement links TRBV28 to TRBJ2-2; 8 positions agree with TRBD1. V was clipped by 9 bases and J by 5 bases; unmatched bases: 8. There are 14 residues in the CDR3. The germline gives CDR1 MDHEN, CDR2 SYDVKM. The DNA for the CDR3 is TGTGCCAGTAGAACAGGGGGTTGGACCGGGGAGCTGTTTTTT. Translation gives CASRTGGWTGELFF.

This clone was recorded a few times. The chain carries TRBV2 and TRBJ1-2, with D unclear. Per germline, CDR1 SNHLY and CDR2 FYNNEI. CDR3 size: 14 residues. V lost 1 base and J lost 5, with 11 bases in between. The chain's CDR3 is CASSEGPSWYGYTF. CDR3 nucleotides: TGTGCCAGCAGTGAAGGGCCATCCTGGTATGGCTACACCTTC.

The CDR3 spells CASSYARGSNTEAFF. The DNA of the CDR3 is TGTGCCAGCAGTTACGCCAGGGGATCGAACACTGAAGCTTTCTTT. This chain links TRBV6-6 with TRBJ1-1; D perhaps matches TRBD1 (6 bases). Trimming shortened V by 2 bases and J by 1 base, and 11 bases separated the two germline ends. The CDR3 covers 15 residues. CDR1 MNHNY and CDR2 SVGAGI come from the germline V gene (reference sequence).

J is TRBJ1-5 and V is TRBV7-2, with D uncertain. Looked up from germline, CDR1 is SGHTA and CDR2 is FQGNSA. Trimming stripped 4 bases from V and 4 bases from J, with 11 bases between. CDR3 length: 14 residues. This CDR3 is CASSSQPRNQPQHF. The CDR3 coding sequence is TGTGCCAGCAGCTCGCAACCGAGGAATCAGCCCCAGCATTTT.

This chain links TRBV5-1 with TRBJ2-3; 14 positions match TRBD2. The length of the CDR3 is 15 residues. CDR1 and CDR2 (germline): SGHRS, YFSETQ. Losses at the gene ends were 2 bases for V and 14 bases for J; bases not matched to a gene: 10. The chain's CDR3 is CASSFGTSGSGVWYF. For the CDR3, the DNA is TGCGCCAGCAGCTTCGGGACTAGCGGGAGTGGTGTGTGGTATTTT.

The CDR3 bases are TGTGCCAGCAGTCGGGGATCAGATACGCAGTATTTT. This codes for CASSRGSDTQYF. This chain connects TRBV6-5 to TRBJ2-3, with D perhaps matching TRBD2 (5 bases). Between the trimmed V and J ends, which lost 5 bases and 4 bases, there was a span of 7 bases. The CDR3 sequence is 12 residues long. The germline gives CDR1 MNHEY, CDR2 SVGAGI.

V usage is TRBV5-1 and J usage is TRBJ2-2, with 8 bases aligning to TRBD2. The germline CDR1 and CDR2 sequences are SGHRS and YFSETQ. The ends lost 5 bases at V and 0 bases at J; junction bases unmatched: 12. This CDR3 comprises 18 residues. The CDR3 DNA is TGCGCCAGCAGTTTCGTTATTAGCGGGATCGCGAACACCGGGGAGCTGTTTTTT. Its translation: CASSFVISGIANTGELFF.

The chain joins TRBV5-4 to TRBJ2-3, with 7 bases aligning to TRBD2. This CDR3 has 14 residues. The germline gives CDR1 SGHNT, CDR2 YYREEE (reference sequence). V gave up 3 bases and J gave up 5 bases; unmatched junction bases: 6. CDR3 nucleotide sequence: TGTGCCAGCAGCTATTGGTTAGCGGGAGATACGCAGTATTTT. Amino acid sequence: CASSYWLAGDTQYF.

CDR3 protein: CASNTLGRGEAFF. In nucleotides, the CDR3 is TGTGCCAGCAATACACTGGGGCGGGGTGAAGCTTTCTTT. J is TRBJ1-1 and V is TRBV6-5; D perhaps matches TRBD1 (5 bases). Trimming took 7 bases from V and 7 from J, leaving 16 bases between them. Germline CDR1 reads MNHEY; CDR2 reads SVGAGI. The CDR3 runs to 13 residues.

This chain links TRBV7-9 with TRBJ2-7; D is unresolved. Germline-derived CDR1 and CDR2 are SEHNR and FQNEAQ (reference sequence). V lost 6 bases and J 2 bases, leaving 20 bases between the germline ends. The CDR3 length is 16 residues. The CDR3 coding sequence is TGTGCCAGCAGTCCCACAGCTACCACACAAACCTACGAGCAGTACTTC. It encodes CASSPTATTQTYEQYF.

The chain recombines TRBV27 with TRBJ2-7, with D maybe TRBD2 (5 bases). The CDR3 has 13 residues. Germline CDR1 is MNHEY and CDR2 is SMNVEV (reference sequence). V was shortened by 2 bases and J by 2 bases, with 7 bases between the two germline ends. The CDR3 sequence is CASSLEGTYEQYF. CDR3 nucleotides: TGTGCCAGCAGTTTAGAGGGCACCTACGAGCAGTACTTC.

This clone occurred once. This rearrangement joins TRBV5-6 to TRBJ2-5; 11 nucleotides match TRBD2. The germline V gene has CDR1 SGHDT and CDR2 YYEEEE. The CDR3 consists of 17 residues. Germline trimming cut 1 base from V and 5 bases from J; bases unmatched to any gene: 10. The CDR3 spells CASSLWGSGGARETQYF. The CDR3 DNA reads as TGTGCCAGCAGCTTGTGGGGTAGCGGGGGGGCCCGGGAGACCCAGTACTTC.

The chain combines TRBV9 with TRBJ1-2, with D perhaps matching TRBD1 (5 bases). Between the trimmed V and J ends, which lost 7 bases and 6 bases, there was a span of 10 bases. The CDR3 loop spans 11 amino acids. Per germline, CDR1 SGDLS and CDR2 YYNGEE. DNA for the CDR3: TGTGCCAGCGGGAGGGACGATGGCTACACCTTC. This encodes CASGRDDGYTF.

V is TRBV19 and J is TRBJ1-1, with D possibly TRBD1 on 6 matching bases. The V end lost 3 bases, the J end lost 1 base, and 9 bases lay between the germline ends. The germline V gene has CDR1 LNHDA and CDR2 SQIVND (reference sequence). CDR3 size: 14 residues. The DNA for the CDR3 is TGTGCCAGTAGTATGGACAGAAGGAACACTGAAGCTTTCTTT. As protein: CASSMDRRNTEAFF.

V is TRBV28 and J is TRBJ2-4; the match to TRBD1 covers 9 bases. J gave up 2 bases and V 5 bases, and 13 bases lay outside the gene matches. Germline V CDR1 and CDR2: MDHEN, SYDVKM. The CDR3 loop spans 18 amino acids. CDR3 in amino acids: CASSPILGQGGTKNIQYF. Here the CDR3 DNA reads TGTGCCAGCAGTCCTATCCTGGGACAGGGAGGGACCAAAAACATTCAGTACTTC.

This sequence joins TRBV4-1 and TRBJ2-4; a weak D match, TRBD1 (6 bases). Germline values: CDR1 MGHRA, CDR2 YSYEKL. Deletions cut 3 bases from V and 1 base from J, with 13 bases between. The CDR3 runs to 16 residues. CDR3 amino acids: CASSQGTGLAKNIQYF. DNA for the CDR3: TGCGCCAGCAGCCAGGGAACAGGGCTGGCCAAAAACATTCAGTACTTC.